This T cell receptor beta chain comes out of a study of T cell responses to AZD1222 COVID-19 vaccine. Study observations and caveats: The sample set comprised mostly white British donors with more females, and clonal diversity was possibly underestimated. The number of AZD1222 recipients seropositive at baseline was only five to seven. Sampling that yielded the repertoires occurred only after the peak T cell response. Spike-specific TCR depth and breadth grew after two AZD1222 doses.

Clones were sequenced by immunoSEQ multiplex PCR, and TCRdb holds only the in-frame ones, with some missing. The repertoire includes roughly 180,000 clones, 90% to 95% of them detected once, and roughly 1% sits in the top ten. Germline V CDR1 and CDR2: SQVTM, ANQGSEA. Deletions cut 4 bases from V and 1 base from J, with 13 bases between. The CDR3 has 14 residues. As to this clone: The antigen remains unidentified.

V usage is TRBV29-1 and J usage is TRBJ1-2; possibly TRBD1 for D (5 bases). The starting material was peripheral blood, obtained 28 days after the second dose of the MenACWY control vaccine. The sequence was collected from an adult who received the MenACWY meningococcal vaccine as a control. The CDR3 DNA sequence: TGCAGCGTTGCTACCCTGGACAATAACTATGGCTACACCTTC. It codes for CSVATLDNNYGYTF.